These 25 T cell receptor beta chains were all obtained from the same sample, sequenced in a study of T cell changes during pregnancy in multiple sclerosis. Data came from immunoSEQ multiplex PCR; TCRdb stores just in-frame clones and leaves some out. The repertoire includes some 85,000 clones, 93% of them detected once, and around 0.75% sits in the top ten. Material: peripheral blood, obtained in the second trimester of pregnancy. The receptors derive from a female donor in good health, enrolled as a control in a pregnancy study.

The genes are TRBV9 and TRBJ1-1; D is unclear. The CDR3 sequence is 13 residues long. V lost 1 base and J lost 4, with 8 bases in between. Per germline, CDR1 SGDLS and CDR2 YYNGEE. The CDR3 protein is CASSVSSSTEAFF. The CDR3 region has the DNA TGTGCCAGCAGCGTAAGTAGCAGCACTGAAGCTTTCTTT.

The rearrangement joins TRBV14 to TRBJ1-3; D possibly corresponds to TRBD1 (6 bases). Trimming removed 1 base from V and 11 bases from J, with 27 bases in between. The germline V gene encodes CDR1 SGHDN and CDR2 FVKESK. There are 18 residues in the CDR3. The CDR3 spells CASSQVRWGQPHPEAIYF. The DNA of the CDR3 is TGTGCCAGCAGCCAAGTACGTTGGGGGCAGCCGCACCCGGAGGCCATATATTTT.

This clone was seen once. The chain has TRBV5-1 and TRBJ2-5; D is perhaps TRBD2 (7 bases). CDR3 size: 14 residues. CDR1 SGHRS and CDR2 YFSETQ come from the germline V gene. V was clipped by 5 bases and J by 1 base, with 12 bases between them. CDR3 nucleotide sequence: TGCGCCAGCAGTGAGGGGGGGGCCCAAGAGACCCAGTACTTC. It codes for CASSEGGAQETQYF.

This chain joins TRBV20-1 and TRBJ2-1; possibly TRBD2 for D (6 bases). Germline V gene data show CDR1 as DFQATT and CDR2 as SNEGSKA (reference sequence). The CDR3 spans 11 residues. V was shortened by 3 bases and J by 14 bases, with 14 bases between the two germline ends. As DNA, the CDR3 is TGCAGTGCTAGCGCAGGGACTGCCAAGTTCTTC. The encoded protein is CSASAGTAKFF.

The chain employs TRBV7-3 and TRBJ2-3; no definite D call. Germline CDR1 and CDR2: SGHTA and FQGTGA. V was shortened by 5 bases and J by 14 bases, with 14 bases between the two germline ends. The CDR3 totals 11 residues. CDR3 amino acids: CASSLYAVWYF. CDR3 coding DNA: TGTGCCAGCAGCCTCTACGCGGTTTGGTATTTT.

A note on this clone: The junction does not match germline at one end; this may be a read error. The rearrangement links TRBV9 to TRBJ1-6; the D gene is possibly TRBD1 (5 bases). Germline values: CDR1 SGDLS, CDR2 YYNGEE. The CDR3 loop spans 16 amino acids. The CDR3 DNA reads as TGTGCCAGCAGCATGGGGGGGGATTCCTCTAATTCACCCCTCCACTTT. Amino acid sequence: CASSMGGDSSNSPLHF.

The chain employs TRBV4-2 and TRBJ2-5; D is ambiguous. Germline V gene data show CDR1 as LGHNA and CDR2 as YNFKEQ. CDR3 size: 16 residues. Trimming left V 4 bases short and J 2 bases short, with 17 bases between. The CDR3 spells CASSPFMVTKQETQYF. The CDR3 region has the DNA TGTGCCAGCAGCCCCTTTATGGTAACAAAACAAGAGACCCAGTACTTC.

A few counts support this clone. The chain uses TRBV6-5 and TRBJ2-7, with 7 positions matching TRBD1. V was pared by 6 bases and J by 5 bases, with 10 bases of the junction left unmatched. The CDR3 sequence is 14 residues long. Germline-derived CDR1 and CDR2 are MNHEY and SVGAGI. The CDR3 here is CASSPTTGKNEQYF. Here the CDR3 DNA reads TGTGCCAGCAGCCCGACGACAGGGAAGAACGAGCAGTACTTC.

The rearrangement links TRBV5-4 to TRBJ2-1; D not resolved. CDR1 and CDR2 from the germline V gene are SGHNT and YYREEE (reference sequence). This CDR3 has 11 residues. V shed 4 bases and J shed 9 bases, with 8 bases lying between them. CDR3 DNA: TGTGCCAGCAGCCCAGATTTTGAGCAGTTCTTC. The encoded protein is CASSPDFEQFF.

The chain couples TRBV30 to TRBJ1-2, with D perhaps matching TRBD1 (5 bases). The germline V and J ends were trimmed by 2 bases and 11 bases, with 15 bases remaining between them. The CDR3 extends over 12 amino acids. CDR1 and CDR2 (germline): GTSNPN, SVGIG (reference sequence). CDR3 DNA sequence: TGTGCCTGGAGTCTCAGGGTTACCAAGTACACCTTC. Translation gives CAWSLRVTKYTF.

The chain has TRBV5-4 and TRBJ1-2; weak D call: TRBD1 (5 bases). The CDR3 is made up of 14 amino acids. V lost 3 bases to trimming and J lost 6 bases, with 15 bases between them. Germline V gene data show CDR1 as SGHNT and CDR2 as YYREEE (reference sequence). Written as DNA, the CDR3 is TGTGCCAGCAGCTCGGACATAAAGGCAAATGGCTACACCTTC. Its translation: CASSSDIKANGYTF.

The rearrangement links TRBV5-1 to TRBJ2-1; 11 positions agree with TRBD2. Germline trimming cut 3 bases from V and 4 bases from J; bases unmatched to any gene: 6. The germline V gene has CDR1 SGHRS and CDR2 YFSETQ. This CDR3 has 16 residues. CDR3 sequence: CASSYPSGGFYNEQFF. CDR3 DNA sequence: TGCGCCAGCAGCTATCCTAGCGGGGGGTTTTACAATGAGCAGTTCTTC.

Written as DNA, the CDR3 is TGCGCCAGCAGCCAATCATTGAGAGAGCAGTACTTC. It codes for CASSQSLREQYF. V gene TRBV4-3 combines with J gene TRBJ2-7; D call uncertain. The CDR3 consists of 12 residues. The V end lost 2 bases, the J end lost 7 bases, and 9 bases lay between the germline ends. Looked up from germline, CDR1 is LGHNA and CDR2 is YSLEER.

The V and J genes are TRBV2 and TRBJ2-3, with 11 nucleotides matching TRBD2. The CDR3 is made up of 18 amino acids. V dropped 3 bases and J dropped 6; count of bases not matched to a gene: 14. Germline CDR1 SNHLY, CDR2 FYNNEI. In DNA, the CDR3 is TGTGCCAGCAGTGATCCTAGCGGGGGGAGTTCAGTTGACGATACGCAGTATTTT. Its translation: CASSDPSGGSSVDDTQYF.

In its sample, this clone was seen once. This chain uses TRBV19 with TRBJ1-6; TRBD1 aligns across 9 bases. Looked up from germline, CDR1 is LNHDA and CDR2 is SQIVND (reference sequence). This CDR3 contains 14 residues. The trim removed 6 bases at V and 9 bases at J, leaving 6 bases unmatched. CDR3 sequence: CASRFGTGSSPLHF. CDR3 DNA sequence: TGTGCCAGTAGGTTCGGGACAGGGAGTTCACCCCTCCACTTT.

The CDR3 DNA is TGTGCCAGCAGCCAAGTCCTAAAAAACAGGGGGCAAGGCAATGAGCAGTTCTTC. It encodes CASSQVLKNRGQGNEQFF. The V and J genes are TRBV14 and TRBJ2-1, with TRBD1 matching 9 bases. The V segment lost 1 base and the J segment 6 bases; nucleotides outside the gene matches: 13. CDR1 and CDR2 (germline): SGHDN, FVKESK. The CDR3 has 18 residues.

In the case of this clone: This clone may be a read error of a much larger clone one base away. This CDR3 is also generated by other DNA sequences in the sample. This CDR3 is CASSDSSGGADTQYF. The CDR3 DNA follows: TGTGCCAGCAGTGACTCGAGCGGGGGGGCAGATACGCAGTATTTT. The chain combines TRBV6-4 with TRBJ2-3; 10 bases map to TRBD2. This CDR3 comprises 15 residues. Germline lookup yields CDR1 MRHNA and CDR2 SNTAGT. The J segment lost 4 bases and the V segment lost 0 bases, leaving 1 base of the junction unmatched.

The chain employs TRBV19 and TRBJ2-3, with a tentative D call TRBD1 (5 bases). The V and J ends lost 7 bases and 0 bases respectively, with 11 bases between them. The germline V gene has CDR1 LNHDA and CDR2 SQIVND (reference sequence). The CDR3 loop spans 14 amino acids. The CDR3 DNA reads as TGTGCCAGTAAACTGACAGCCAGCACAGATACGCAGTATTTT. This codes for CASKLTASTDTQYF. Drawing the rest from reference TRBV19 and TRBJ2-3, the complete variable domain is DGGITQSPKYLFRKEGQNVTLSCEQNLNHDAMYWYRQDPGQGLRLIYYSQIVNDFQKGDIAEGYSVSREKKESFPLTVTSAQKNPTAFYLCASKLTASTDTQYFGPGTRLTVL.

The chain combines TRBV7-9 with TRBJ1-3, with no clear D. This CDR3 is 11 amino acids long. CDR1 SEHNR and CDR2 FQNEAQ come from the germline V gene (reference sequence). V was pared by 3 bases and J by 7 bases, with 4 bases between. The CDR3 sequence is CASSFGNTIYF. In DNA form, the CDR3 reads TGTGCCAGCAGCTTTGGCAACACCATATATTTT.

This clone was observed once. The rearrangement uses TRBV5-1 and TRBJ1-5, with TRBD1 identical over 7 bases. V lost 5 bases and J lost 6; bases outside the gene matches: 11. Germline CDR1 and CDR2: SGHRS and YFSETQ. This CDR3 contains 15 residues. The CDR3 DNA reads as TGCGCCAGCAGTCTTACAACAGGGGATGCTCAGCCCCAGCATTTT. It encodes CASSLTTGDAQPQHF.

The CDR3 nucleotides read TGCAGCGTTGCGAGGCAGTTGAACACTGAAGCTTTCTTT. As protein: CSVARQLNTEAFF. The chain employs TRBV29-1 and TRBJ1-1; no definite D call. Per germline, CDR1 SQVTM and CDR2 ANQGSEA. V lost 4 bases, J lost 0 bases, and 9 bases lay in between. The CDR3 contains 13 residues.

The chain carries TRBV5-1 and TRBJ1-2, with 8 positions matching TRBD1. This CDR3 comprises 15 residues. CDR1 is SGHRS and CDR2 is YFSETQ in the germline V gene. V was clipped by 3 bases and J by 6 bases; unmatched bases: 10. The CDR3 region has the DNA TGCGCCAGCAGCTCCCCCGGGACAGGTTTAAATGGCTACACCTTC. Encoded protein: CASSSPGTGLNGYTF.

The chain has TRBV5-1 and TRBJ1-1, with 7 positions matching TRBD1. Looked up from germline, CDR1 is SGHRS and CDR2 is YFSETQ. The V gene end was trimmed by 3 bases and the J gene end by 1 base; junction bases not matched to a gene: 3. The CDR3 loop spans 14 amino acids. CDR3 residues: CASSWGQKNTEAFF. The CDR3 DNA is TGCGCCAGCAGCTGGGGACAGAAGAACACTGAAGCTTTCTTT.

This clone was observed once. The rearrangement joins TRBV6-5 to TRBJ1-3; D gene ambiguous. Germline V gene lookup returns CDR1 MNHEY and CDR2 SVGAGI. V was pared by 6 bases and J by 2 bases, with 14 bases between. The CDR3 totals 15 residues. The CDR3 region has the DNA TGTGCCAGCAGCCCCGGGGTGGCCCCTGGAAACACCATATATTTT. It is translated as CASSPGVAPGNTIYF.

This chain connects TRBV4-3 to TRBJ1-2; TRBD1 matches at 9 bases. The CDR3 covers 13 residues. The V segment lost 0 bases and the J segment 13 bases; nucleotides outside the gene matches: 6. The germline V gene encodes CDR1 LGHNA and CDR2 YSLEER. The CDR3 DNA sequence: TGCGCCAGCAGCCAAGATAGGGACAGGGATACCACCTTC. It yields the protein CASSQDRDRDTTF.